Below, 3 T cell receptor beta chains from the same sample are listed, as sequenced in a study of beta chain features in type 1 diabetes. Points from the study as a whole: Significant though moderate, a shortening of TCRB CDR3s appeared in all four CD4+ subsets of Type 1 diabetes patients.

Their recognized antigens are unknown. Every isolated RNA sample was fully reverse transcribed, so sequencing captured expressed TCRB transcripts. Repertoires were generated with immunoSEQ multiplex PCR, while TCRdb's copy carries only in-frame clones and drops some. Here the sample spans about 660,000 clones, roughly 13% being singletons. The material sequenced was naive CD4+ T cells from blood. These receptors all stem from a man aged 18 to 29 with type 1 diabetes.

This clone occurred a few times. V gene TRBV15 combines with J gene TRBJ2-7; 7 bases fit TRBD2. CDR1 and CDR2 from the germline V gene are LNHNV and YYDKDF (reference sequence). The CDR3 is 14 amino acids. V was pared by 3 bases and J by 4 bases, with 6 bases of the junction left unmatched. The CDR3 DNA reads TGTGCCACCAGCAGGACACTAGCGCGGTACGAGCAGTACTTC. This gives the protein CATSRTLARYEQYF.

In this sample, this clone turned up a few times. V and J are TRBV9 and TRBJ2-1, with D perhaps TRBD1 (6 bases). The CDR3 has 16 residues. Germline CDR1 is SGDLS and CDR2 is YYNGEE. Trimming cost V 0 bases and J 7 bases, with 17 bases left between them. CDR3: CASSVGSQGVGNEQFF. As DNA, the CDR3 is TGTGCCAGCAGCGTAGGATCACAGGGAGTGGGGAATGAGCAGTTCTTC. Using reference TRBV9 and TRBJ2-1 for the parts outside the CDR3, the full variable domain is DSGVTQTPKHLITATGQRVTLRCSPRSGDLSVYWYQQSLDQGLQFLIQYYNGEERAKGNILERFSAQQFPDLHSELNLSSLELGDSALYFCASSVGSQGVGNEQFFGPGTRLTVL.

The chain joins TRBV4-1 to TRBJ1-6, with 11 positions matching TRBD1. V dropped 4 bases and J dropped 7; count of bases not matched to a gene: 6. This CDR3 spans 16 amino acids. Germline CDR1 MGHRA, CDR2 YSYEKL. The CDR3 DNA reads TGCGCCAGCAGCCGCGGACAGGGGGCGCGGAATTCACCCCTCCACTTT. This translates into CASSRGQGARNSPLHF.